Below are 28 T cell receptor beta chains sequenced from a single sample in a study of response to subunit inactivated influenza vaccine (dated by TCRdb to 2017 to 2018). Library creation used RT-PCR. Sequencing relied on an Illumina HiSeq 2500. TCRdb took the public reads, trimmed them with fastp at Q25, ran MiXCR for clone calling and kept in-frame beta chains. Here each entry gathers all rows of one CDR3 protein and keeps the most common genes and DNA. The sample table contains about 800,000 distinct CDR3 sequences; only one count was recorded for 21% of them. The ten most abundant clones make up approximately 10% of the sample. Sequencing was performed on PBMCs from blood, taken 4 to 6 days after vaccination. These receptors all stem from a middle-aged man who received an inactivated influenza vaccine. Donor details come from another sample of the same person, matched by shared clones.

This clonotype was observed at least ten times. The chain carries TRBV7-9 and TRBJ1-6, with 8 bases matching TRBD1. J gave up 10 bases and V 6 bases, and 11 bases lay outside the gene matches. CDR1 and CDR2 from the germline V gene are SEHNR and FQNEAQ (reference sequence). The CDR3 totals 15 residues. In DNA, the CDR3 is TGTGCCAGCAGTCGGGACAGGTTAAAGTCATCACCCCTCCACTTT. Amino acids: CASSRDRLKSSPLHF.

This chain uses TRBV6-2 or TRBV6-3 with TRBJ2-1, with TRBD2 matching over 9 bases. The CDR3 contains 16 residues. V lost 0 bases, J lost 9 bases, and 9 bases stayed unmatched. The germline gives CDR1 MNHEY, CDR2 SVGEGT. The CDR3 loop reads CASSYSGLAGFGEQFF. The CDR3 region has the DNA TGTGCCAGCAGTTACTCGGGTCTAGCGGGGTTTGGTGAGCAGTTCTTC.

This rearrangement joins TRBV20-1 to TRBJ1-5, with 7 bases fitting TRBD1. After removal of 7 bases from V and 0 bases from J, the junction contained 6 bases not matched to a gene. There are 14 residues in the CDR3. CDR1 and CDR2 (germline): DFQATT, SNEGSKA (reference sequence). CDR3 sequence reads: CSGQGVYSNQPQHF. As DNA, the CDR3 is TGCAGTGGACAGGGAGTTTATAGCAATCAGCCCCAGCATTTT.

This chain links TRBV12-3 or TRBV12-4 with TRBJ2-7; TRBD1 matches at 7 bases. This CDR3 has 14 residues. The V gene end was trimmed by 6 bases and the J gene end by 6 bases; junction bases not matched to a gene: 11. The CDR3 loop reads CASRPGTALFEQYF. CDR3 nucleotide sequence: TGTGCCAGCAGACCCGGGACAGCCCTCTTCGAGCAGTACTTC.

V and J are TRBV20-1 and TRBJ2-7; 8 bases are a match to TRBD2. Germline V lookup: CDR1 DFQATT, CDR2 SNEGSKA (reference sequence). The length of the CDR3 is 14 residues. J lost 4 bases, V lost 4 bases, and 9 bases had no gene match. CDR3 residues: CSAMISGRKYEQYF. The CDR3 nucleotides are TGCAGTGCTATGATAAGCGGGAGAAAGTACGAGCAGTACTTC.

This sequence joins TRBV29-1 and TRBJ2-1; 7 nucleotides agree with TRBD2. CDR1 and CDR2 (germline): SQVTM, ANQGSEA. This CDR3 is built from 15 residues. V lost 6 bases, J lost 3 bases, and 11 bases stayed unmatched. This CDR3 reads CSVDTGTKFYNEQFF. The DNA of the CDR3 is TGCAGCGTGGACACCGGGACTAAATTCTACAATGAGCAGTTCTTC.

This clonotype has only one observation. The V gene is TRBV6-1, the J gene TRBJ2-5; a possible D gene is TRBD2 (6 bases). Germline CDR1 is MNHNS and CDR2 is SASEGT. The V and J ends lost 6 bases and 2 bases respectively, with 16 bases between them. This CDR3 has 15 residues. The CDR3 sequence is CASSLPGVGQETQYF. The CDR3 DNA is TGTGCCAGCAGCCTACCGGGGGTAGGACAAGAGACCCAGTACTTC.

V and J are TRBV4-3 and TRBJ2-7; a weak D match, TRBD2 (5 bases). Germline V gene sequence: CDR1 LGHNA, CDR2 YSLEER. CDR3 length: 14 amino acids. Trimming removed 0 bases at V and 6 bases at J, with 12 bases between. The chain's CDR3 is CASSQDIIEGEQYF. The CDR3 bases are TGCGCCAGCAGCCAAGACATAATCGAGGGCGAGCAGTACTTC.

This clonotype came up a few times. J is TRBJ2-1 and V is TRBV24-1; D might be TRBD1 or TRBD2, each matching 7 bases. This CDR3 has 12 residues. Between the trimmed V and J ends, which lost 4 bases and 14 bases, there was a span of 14 bases. Germline values: CDR1 KGHDR, CDR2 SFDVKD. CDR3 region: CATSESGTAEFF. CDR3 in DNA: TGTGCCACCAGTGAAAGCGGGACAGCCGAGTTCTTC.

This clonotype was recorded a few times. One end of the junction varies from germline; a read error may be responsible. V usage is TRBV5-6 and J usage is TRBJ1-1; no definite D call. This CDR3 has 14 amino acids. Germline CDR1 and CDR2: SGHDT and YYEEEE. The CDR3 sequence: CASSFGILKTEAFF. The CDR3 nucleotides read TGTGCCAGCAGCTTCGGGATCCTGAAGACTGAAGCTTTCTTT.

This clonotype came up a few times. The chain carries TRBV29-1 and TRBJ2-1, with TRBD1 identical over 7 bases. This CDR3 region has 15 residues. The ends lost 3 bases at V and 2 bases at J; junction bases unmatched: 7. Looked up from germline, CDR1 is SQVTM and CDR2 is ANQGSEA. DNA for the CDR3: TGCAGCGTTGAGAGAGAGCAGGGGGCCTACAATGAGCAGTTCTTC. Protein product: CSVEREQGAYNEQFF.

The CDR3 is CSARDSLNTGELFF. CDR3 DNA: TGCAGTGCTAGAGACTCCCTGAACACCGGGGAGCTGTTTTTT. The chain links TRBV20-1 to TRBJ2-2; D is unresolved. CDR3 length: 14 amino acids. Trimming pared 0 bases from V and 1 base from J, leaving 6 bases between. Germline CDR1 DFQATT, CDR2 SNEGSKA (reference sequence).

The chain joins TRBV20-1 to TRBJ2-1, with 9 nucleotides matching TRBD2. Per the germline V gene, CDR1 is DFQATT and CDR2 is SNEGSKA (reference sequence). V lost 1 base, J lost 7 bases, and 8 bases stayed unmatched. The length of the CDR3 is 15 residues. The CDR3 reads CSARGASGVKNEQFF. The CDR3 region has the DNA TGCAGTGCTAGAGGGGCTAGCGGGGTAAAAAATGAGCAGTTCTTC.

This clonotype came up a few times. J is TRBJ1-5 and V is TRBV20-1; D gene ambiguous. The CDR3 is made up of 14 amino acids. The V gene's germline CDR1 is DFQATT and CDR2 SNEGSKA (reference sequence). The germline V and J ends were trimmed by 3 bases and 0 bases, with 9 bases remaining between them. CDR3 sequence: CSARFRGSNQPQHF. The CDR3 DNA reads TGCAGTGCTAGGTTCCGGGGTAGCAATCAGCCCCAGCATTTT.

This sequence joins TRBV20-1 and TRBJ2-7; D is unresolved. The V gene's germline CDR1 is DFQATT and CDR2 SNEGSKA (reference sequence). The length of the CDR3 is 14 residues. V shed 4 bases and J shed 2 bases, with 15 bases lying between them. The CDR3 region is CSATPLIPAYEQYF. CDR3 bases: TGCAGTGCTACCCCTTTAATTCCTGCCTACGAGCAGTACTTC.

The sample holds a few counts of this clonotype. The CDR3 region has the DNA TGTGCCAGCAGCTTTTTCGCGGGGGGCCCAGATGAGCAGTTCTTC. It codes for CASSFFAGGPDEQFF. The chain uses TRBV11-2 and TRBJ2-1; the match to TRBD2 covers 8 bases. Germline loops: CDR1 SGHAT, CDR2 FQNNGV. V gave up 3 bases and J gave up 8 bases; unmatched junction bases: 9. This CDR3 has 15 amino acids.

This clonotype turned up a few times. The V and J genes are TRBV15 and TRBJ2-3, with 11 positions matching TRBD2. Germline V gene lookup returns CDR1 LNHNV and CDR2 YYDKDF (reference sequence). V gave up 0 bases and J gave up 1 base; unmatched junction bases: 9. This CDR3 is 19 amino acids long. CDR3 in DNA: TGTGCCACCAGCAGAGATAGGCTAGCGGGGGGACTCCGCACAGATACGCAGTATTTT. This gives the protein CATSRDRLAGGLRTDTQYF. The whole variable domain, remainder taken from reference TRBV15 and TRBJ2-3, is DAMVIQNPRYQVTQFGKPVTLSCSQTLNHNVMYWYQQKSSQAPKLLFHYYDKDFNNEADTPDNFQSRRPNTSFCFLDIRSPGLGDTAMYLCATSRDRLAGGLRTDTQYFGPGTRLTVL.

This clonotype was detected only a few times. The genes are TRBV4-2 and TRBJ2-7; a weak D match, TRBD1 (5 bases). This CDR3 spans 15 amino acids. The V end was cut by 1 base, the J end by 3 bases, with 13 bases between. The germline CDR1 and CDR2 sequences are LGHNA and YNFKEQ. The DNA for the CDR3 is TGTGCCAGCAGCCAAGTAGGCAGGGCAGACTACGAGCAGTACTTC. Translated: CASSQVGRADYEQYF.

This clonotype came up a few times. This chain uses TRBV9 with TRBJ2-6, with D unclear. Trimming cost V 0 bases and J 0 bases, with 7 bases left between them. The CDR3 extends over 16 amino acids. Germline V lookup: CDR1 SGDLS, CDR2 YYNGEE. The chain's CDR3 is CASSVGSYSGANVLTF. The CDR3 DNA reads TGTGCCAGCAGCGTAGGTAGCTACTCTGGGGCCAACGTCCTGACTTTC.

The gene calls are TRBV9 and TRBJ1-1; D might be TRBD1 (5 bases). The germline V gene encodes CDR1 SGDLS and CDR2 YYNGEE. V lost 0 bases and J 0 bases, leaving 15 bases between the germline ends. CDR3 length equals 17 residues. In nucleotides, the CDR3 is TGTGCCAGCAGCGTAGGACAGACCCCCGGGGTGAACACTGAAGCTTTCTTT. It yields the protein CASSVGQTPGVNTEAFF.

This clonotype was seen a handful of times. This chain joins TRBV16 and TRBJ1-5, with D possibly matching TRBD1 (6 bases). This CDR3 is 15 amino acids long. Trimming removed 1 base at V and 6 bases at J, with 13 bases between. Per germline, CDR1 KGHSY and CDR2 FQNENV. The CDR3 DNA reads as TGTGCCAGCAGCCAATTCGGGGGGGCGACTCAGCCCCAGCATTTT. Translation: CASSQFGGATQPQHF.

This clonotype was counted only a few times. The rearrangement joins TRBV9 to TRBJ2-2; D possibly corresponds to TRBD2 (6 bases). V gave up 3 bases and J gave up 4 bases, with 13 bases separating them. CDR1 and CDR2 (germline): SGDLS, YYNGEE. CDR3 length: 15 residues. The DNA of the CDR3 is TGTGCCAGCAGCGAGCAGGGAGGTGGCACCGGGGAGCTGTTTTTT. Its translation is CASSEQGGGTGELFF.

The chain carries TRBV15 and TRBJ2-1; 7 bases line up with TRBD2. The junction had 5 bases not matched to a gene; V was cut back by 0 bases and J by 6 bases. CDR3 size: 15 residues. Germline assignment: CDR1 LNHNV and CDR2 YYDKDF (reference sequence). The chain's CDR3 is CATSRDLAGVNEQFF. CDR3 DNA sequence: TGTGCCACCAGCAGAGATCTCGCGGGGGTCAATGAGCAGTTCTTC.

There are a few counts of this clonotype. The chain combines TRBV6-1 with TRBJ1-6; TRBD1 matches 7 bases. The ends lost 6 bases at V and 7 bases at J; junction bases unmatched: 6. The CDR3 consists of 14 residues. Germline V CDR1 and CDR2: MNHNS, SASEGT. The CDR3 region is CASRPTGTNSPLHF. The CDR3 region has the DNA TGTGCCAGCAGGCCGACAGGGACGAATTCACCCCTCCACTTT.

In this sample, this clonotype turned up a few times. The chain couples TRBV20-1 to TRBJ2-7; no reliable D call. The CDR3 consists of 17 residues. The germline V gene has CDR1 DFQATT and CDR2 SNEGSKA (reference sequence). Deletions cut 3 bases from V and 0 bases from J, with 21 bases between. CDR3 protein: CSARGLSPGADSYEQYF. The CDR3 region has the DNA TGCAGTGCTAGGGGTTTATCGCCCGGAGCCGACTCCTACGAGCAGTACTTC.

The CDR3 sequence: CASGPGTGGYNEQFF. In DNA, the CDR3 is TGTGCTAGTGGTCCCGGGACAGGCGGTTACAATGAGCAGTTCTTC. This chain links TRBV12-5 with TRBJ2-1, with 8 bases aligning to TRBD1. Looked up from germline, CDR1 is LGHNT and CDR2 is FRNRAP. With 5 bases clipped from V and 4 bases from J, the junction kept 7 bases outside the gene matches. The CDR3 has 15 amino acids.

The chain joins TRBV27 to TRBJ2-1, with a possible D match to TRBD1 (5 bases). Germline values: CDR1 MNHEY, CDR2 SMNVEV (reference sequence). The CDR3 extends over 14 amino acids. Trimming shortened V by 6 bases and J by 2 bases, and 11 bases separated the two germline ends. The CDR3: CASSSQGTYNEQFF. In DNA, the CDR3 is TGTGCCAGCAGCTCCCAGGGAACCTACAATGAGCAGTTCTTC.

This sequence joins TRBV5-1 and TRBJ2-3, with D uncertain. V was pared by 2 bases and J by 4 bases, with 8 bases between. This CDR3 has 13 residues. CDR1 is SGHRS, CDR2 YFSETQ, per germline. The CDR3 loop reads CASSLYSADTQYF. CDR3 in DNA: TGCGCCAGCAGCTTATATAGTGCAGATACGCAGTATTTT.